Listed here is a single T cell receptor beta chain. No antigen is known for it. Total RNA, at least 5.5 micrograms per sample, came from PBMCs. This record comes from a study of blood T cells in healthy people across ages. Whole-study findings and limits: Versus aged donors, long-lived donors had higher diversity and more naive CD4+ cells.

It was with a sample-barcoded 5' primer and a J-beta primer mix that a second PCR of about 7 to 12 cycles was run. Each CDR3 protein gets one entry after TCRdb re-called the 5' RACE reads with MiXCR. Among roughly 680,000 distinct CDR3 sequences listed, roughly 49% were seen once. The origin of this receptor is a woman aged 60 to 75 in good health. The sample consisted of blood.

The CDR3 reads CSANSAGATPQHF. In DNA form, the CDR3 reads TGCAGTGCCAATAGTGCAGGGGCAACCCCCCAGCATTTT. This sequence joins TRBV20-1 and TRBJ1-5; maybe TRBD1 (6 bases). Trimming shortened V by 6 bases and J by 10 bases, and 19 bases separated the two germline ends. The CDR3 is 13 residues long. CDR1 is DFQATT and CDR2 is SNEGSKA in the germline V gene (reference sequence).